The present TCR beta chain was sequenced within a study of CD8+ T cells in alopecia areata. The sequencing template was cDNA reverse transcribed from extracted RNA. The data were produced by immunoSEQ multiplex PCR, yet TCRdb's version contains in-frame clones alone and is incomplete. The repertoire holds about 200,000 clones, around 50% seen once, with about 5.3% in the top ten. Researchers picked out CD4+ and CD8+ T cells from PBMCs by sorting. CDR1 and CDR2 (germline): SQVTM, ANQGSEA. The ends lost 6 bases at V and 0 bases at J; junction bases unmatched: 3. CDR3 length equals 13 residues. This sequence originates from a human donor in good health. The specimen sequenced was CD8+ T cells sorted from blood. V gene TRBV29-1 combines with J gene TRBJ2-3; 7 bases line up with TRBD1. In DNA, the CDR3 is TGCAGCGTAAAACAGGGGAGCACAGATACGCAGTATTTT. Translating gives CSVKQGSTDTQYF.